This passage covers 18 T cell receptor beta chains from one sample sequenced in a study of T cells in Graves' hyperthyroidism and ophthalmopathy (dated by TCRdb to the late 2010s). The protocol used for the library was multiplex PCR. These reads were obtained on an Illumina HiSeq 2000. TCR beta CDR3 regions were amplified from RNA transcripts. The TCR CDR3 was subjected to a first round of RT-PCR using the HTBI primer set and the Qiagen OneStep RT-PCR kit. TCRdb reprocessed the public reads (quality trimming at Q25 with fastp, clone calling with MiXCR) and kept in-frame beta chains. Under each unique CDR3 protein, matching rows form one entry showing the most common genes and DNA. A total of 250,000 to 300,000 distinct CDR3 sequences appear in this sample, roughly 14% of them only once. The ten largest clones take up about 14% of the sample. Sequencing was carried out using blood. The receptors stem from a woman aged 40 to 49 with Graves' hyperthyroidism that later progressed to Graves' ophthalmopathy.

This clonotype appeared many times. The chain couples TRBV30 to TRBJ1-1; D not certain. CDR1 is GTSNPN and CDR2 is SVGIG in the germline V gene (reference sequence). The V end lost 2 bases, the J end lost 4 bases, and 8 bases lay between the germline ends. The CDR3 has 12 residues. This CDR3 is CAWSPIFTEAFF. Written as DNA, the CDR3 is TGTGCCTGGAGTCCGATTTTCACTGAAGCTTTCTTT.

In this sample, this clonotype turned up many times. V and J are TRBV20-1 and TRBJ2-7; D remains ambiguous. Looked up from germline, CDR1 is DFQATT and CDR2 is SNEGSKA (reference sequence). Deletions cut 4 bases from V and 0 bases from J, with 10 bases between. CDR3 length equals 13 residues. CDR3: CSAILPSSYEQYF. The CDR3, as DNA: TGCAGTGCTATCCTCCCGAGCTCCTACGAGCAGTACTTC.

This clonotype was seen only a few times. The V and J genes are TRBV27 and TRBJ2-7; the D gene is possibly TRBD1 (6 bases). Trimming cost V 6 bases and J 3 bases, with 15 bases left between them. The CDR3 totals 14 residues. CDR1 and CDR2 from the germline V gene are MNHEY and SMNVEV (reference sequence). DNA of the CDR3: TGTGCCAGCAGCTCCGGGACACAGCTCTACGAGCAGTACTTC. It specifies CASSSGTQLYEQYF.

Regarding this clonotype: A much larger clone lies one base from this, so it may be a read error. The CDR3 nucleotides are TGTGCCAGCAGCTCCCAGCAGTACTTC. It translates to CASSSQQYF. This chain connects TRBV11-2 to TRBJ2-7; unclear D gene. Per the germline V gene, CDR1 is SGHAT and CDR2 is FQNNGV. With 4 bases removed from V and 8 bases from J, the gap between germline ends came to 3 bases. This CDR3 spans 9 amino acids.

This clonotype was seen at least ten times. The rearrangement uses TRBV5-1 and TRBJ2-5; TRBD2 agrees at 15 bases. This CDR3 has 17 amino acids. CDR1 SGHRS and CDR2 YFSETQ come from the germline V gene. Unmatched junction bases numbered 17, after V lost 4 bases and J lost 13 bases. The CDR3 region is CASSVGLAGGTGPLGYF. CDR3 DNA sequence: TGCGCCAGCAGCGTGGGACTAGCGGGAGGAACCGGCCCGCTAGGGTACTTC.

This sequence joins TRBV5-6 and TRBJ1-1, with 7 bases aligning to TRBD1. With V trimmed by 2 bases and J by 4 bases, 8 bases remained unmatched. The CDR3 is made up of 15 amino acids. The germline gives CDR1 SGHDT, CDR2 YYEEEE. Here the CDR3 reads CASSFRTGVGTEAFF. For the CDR3, the DNA is TGTGCCAGCAGCTTTAGAACAGGGGTCGGCACTGAAGCTTTCTTT.

This clonotype was recorded once. The chain recombines TRBV28 with TRBJ2-2, with 7 bases that match TRBD1. The CDR3 is 16 amino acids. V was pared by 5 bases and J by 4 bases, with 10 bases of the junction left unmatched. Germline V lookup: CDR1 MDHEN, CDR2 SYDVKM. The CDR3 sequence is CASSPPPGQTTGELFF. CDR3 nucleotides: TGTGCCAGCAGTCCTCCCCCGGGACAGACCACCGGGGAGCTGTTTTTT.

This clonotype was recorded many times. The rearrangement links TRBV6-5 to TRBJ2-7; D not resolved. There are 14 residues in the CDR3. Germline V gene lookup returns CDR1 MNHEY and CDR2 SVGAGI. The ends were cut back, 2 bases at V and 1 base at J, with 9 bases in the middle. The CDR3 loop is CASSYVADSYEQYF. The CDR3 coding sequence is TGTGCCAGCAGTTACGTTGCGGATTCCTACGAGCAGTACTTC.

This clonotype was observed at least ten times. The rearrangement joins TRBV12-3 or TRBV12-4 to TRBJ1-5; 7 bases fit TRBD1. V shed 5 bases, J shed 3 bases, and the junction held 4 bases outside the gene matches. The CDR3 is 14 amino acids. CDR3 nucleotides: TGTGCCAGCAGTACCGGGACAGCCAATCAGCCCCAGCATTTT. The encoded protein is CASSTGTANQPQHF.

In this sample, this clonotype turned up many times. The chain joins TRBV28 to TRBJ1-2; D not certain. Germline CDR1 MDHEN, CDR2 SYDVKM. The CDR3 extends over 13 amino acids. Deletions cut 7 bases from V and 3 bases from J, with 12 bases between. The CDR3 protein is CASTRGLDYGYTF. The DNA for the CDR3 is TGTGCCAGCACGAGAGGGTTGGACTATGGCTACACCTTC.

This clonotype was observed many times. This chain connects TRBV28 to TRBJ2-1; TRBD2 matches at 8 bases. The CDR3 extends over 15 amino acids. Trimming took 1 base from V and 6 from J; bases not matched to a gene: 5. Germline CDR1 MDHEN, CDR2 SYDVKM. CDR3 in DNA: TGTGCCAGCAGTTTATCAGGACTAGCAATCAATGAGCAGTTCTTC. This gives the protein CASSLSGLAINEQFF.

This rearrangement joins TRBV15 to TRBJ2-7; the match to TRBD2 covers 10 bases. The germline V gene encodes CDR1 LNHNV and CDR2 YYDKDF (reference sequence). This CDR3 region has 16 residues. V dropped 1 base and J dropped 3; count of bases not matched to a gene: 6. CDR3 DNA: TGTGCCACCAGCAGAGGGGGAGCGGGAGGGATCTACGAGCAGTACTTC. Encoded protein: CATSRGGAGGIYEQYF.

There are many counts of this clonotype. The chain has TRBV6-1 and TRBJ2-7; D tentatively fits TRBD1 or TRBD2 (5 bases each). Trimming removed 5 bases from V and 5 bases from J, with 19 bases in between. Germline lookup yields CDR1 MNHNS and CDR2 SASEGT. The CDR3 sequence is 15 residues long. This CDR3 is CASSYYKWDLNEQYF. DNA for the CDR3: TGTGCCAGCAGTTATTATAAGTGGGACCTGAACGAGCAGTACTTC.

This clonotype was counted at least ten times. This sequence joins TRBV6-4 and TRBJ1-6, with 7 bases aligning to TRBD1. CDR3 size: 17 residues. Unmatched junction bases numbered 17, after V lost 5 bases and J lost 10 bases. Germline CDR1 MRHNA, CDR2 SNTAGT. CDR3: CASSYTIRGGGNSPLHF. CDR3 sequence (DNA): TGTGCCAGCAGTTACACAATCCGAGGAGGGGGCAACTCACCCCTCCACTTT.

This clonotype was recorded many times. The chain has TRBV10-2 and TRBJ2-7, with TRBD1 matching over 7 bases. Germline CDR1 reads WSHSY; CDR2 reads SAAADI. The CDR3 loop spans 14 amino acids. Trimming cost V 6 bases and J 9 bases; bases outside gene matches: 14. The CDR3 nucleotides read TGCGCCAGCAGGGGCATTCTAAGGGGGCCGGGGCAGTACTTC. The encoded protein is CASRGILRGPGQYF.

This clonotype appeared many times. This chain links TRBV14 with TRBJ2-7, with D tentatively TRBD2 (6 bases). This CDR3 spans 17 amino acids. In germline, CDR1 is SGHDN, CDR2 FVKESK. V was shortened by 3 bases and J by 3 bases, with 21 bases between the two germline ends. Here the CDR3 DNA reads TGTGCCAGCAGCCAGGCACCCGAACGGGACTCATTCTACGAGCAGTACTTC. Protein product: CASSQAPERDSFYEQYF.

This clonotype was seen a handful of times. The chain links TRBV14 to TRBJ1-1; 10 bases line up with TRBD1. The germline V gene encodes CDR1 SGHDN and CDR2 FVKESK. The CDR3 has 17 residues. With V trimmed by 3 bases and J by 2 bases, 9 bases remained unmatched. The CDR3 DNA is TGTGCCAGCAGCCACAGACACGGGACAGGGGTAAACACTGAAGCTTTCTTT. It is translated as CASSHRHGTGVNTEAFF. Drawing the rest from reference TRBV14 and TRBJ1-1, the complete variable domain is EAGVTQFPSHSVIEKGQTVTLRCDPISGHDNLYWYRRVMGKEIKFLLHFVKESKQDESGMPNNRFLAERTGGTYSTLKVQPAELEDSGVYFCASSHRHGTGVNTEAFFGQGTRLTVV.

V is TRBV29-1 and J is TRBJ2-3; 12 nucleotides match TRBD2. Germline CDR1 SQVTM, CDR2 ANQGSEA. The CDR3 runs to 13 residues. J was trimmed by 3 bases and V by 6 bases; bases with no gene match: 1. The CDR3 is CSVTSGRTDTQYF. In nucleotides, the CDR3 is TGCAGCGTGACTAGCGGGAGAACAGATACGCAGTATTTT.